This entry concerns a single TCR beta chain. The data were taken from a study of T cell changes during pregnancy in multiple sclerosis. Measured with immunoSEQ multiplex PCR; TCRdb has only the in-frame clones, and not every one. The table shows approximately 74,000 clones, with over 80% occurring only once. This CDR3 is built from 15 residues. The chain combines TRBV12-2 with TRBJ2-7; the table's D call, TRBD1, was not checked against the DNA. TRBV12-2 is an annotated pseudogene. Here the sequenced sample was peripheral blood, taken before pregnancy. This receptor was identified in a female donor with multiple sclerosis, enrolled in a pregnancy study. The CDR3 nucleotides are TGTGCAAGTCGCTCCACAGGGACAGGGCTATACGAGCAGTACTTC. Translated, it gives CASRSTGTGLYEQYF.